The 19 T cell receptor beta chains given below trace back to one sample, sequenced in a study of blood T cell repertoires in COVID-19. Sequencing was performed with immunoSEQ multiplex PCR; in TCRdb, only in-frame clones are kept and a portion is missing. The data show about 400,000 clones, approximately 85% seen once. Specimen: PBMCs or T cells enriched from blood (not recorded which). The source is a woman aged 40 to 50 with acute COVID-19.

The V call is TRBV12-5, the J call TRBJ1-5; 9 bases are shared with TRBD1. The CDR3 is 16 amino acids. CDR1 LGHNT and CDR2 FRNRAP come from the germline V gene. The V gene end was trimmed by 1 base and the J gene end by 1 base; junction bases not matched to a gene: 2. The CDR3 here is CASGLAGTGSNQPQHF. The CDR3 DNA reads TGTGCTAGTGGTTTGGCTGGGACAGGGAGCAATCAGCCCCAGCATTTT.

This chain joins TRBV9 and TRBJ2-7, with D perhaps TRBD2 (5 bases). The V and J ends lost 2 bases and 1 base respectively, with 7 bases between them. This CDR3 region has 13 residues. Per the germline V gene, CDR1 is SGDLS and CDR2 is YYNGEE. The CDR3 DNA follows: TGTGCCAGCAGCGTCGAGGGATCCTACGAGCAGTACTTC. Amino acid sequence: CASSVEGSYEQYF.

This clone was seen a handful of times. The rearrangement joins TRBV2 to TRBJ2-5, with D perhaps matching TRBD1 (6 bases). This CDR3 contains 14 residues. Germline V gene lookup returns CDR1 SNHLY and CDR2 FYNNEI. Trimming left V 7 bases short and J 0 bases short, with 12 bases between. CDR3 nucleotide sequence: TGTGCCAGCAAGCCTACAGGGTACCAAGAGACCCAGTACTTC. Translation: CASKPTGYQETQYF. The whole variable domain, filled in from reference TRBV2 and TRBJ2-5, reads EPEVTQTPSHQVTQMGQEVILRCVPISNHLYFYWYRQILGQKVEFLVSFYNNEISEKSEIFDDQFSVERPDGSNFTLKIRSTKLEDSAMYFCASKPTGYQETQYFGPGTRLLVL.

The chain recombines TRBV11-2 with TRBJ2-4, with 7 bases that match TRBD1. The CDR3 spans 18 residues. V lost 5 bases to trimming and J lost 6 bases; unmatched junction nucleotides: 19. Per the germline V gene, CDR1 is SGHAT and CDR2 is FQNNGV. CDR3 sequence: CASSPVKAGAPGGNIQYF. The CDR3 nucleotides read TGTGCCAGCAGCCCCGTCAAAGCCGGGGCCCCAGGGGGAAACATTCAGTACTTC.

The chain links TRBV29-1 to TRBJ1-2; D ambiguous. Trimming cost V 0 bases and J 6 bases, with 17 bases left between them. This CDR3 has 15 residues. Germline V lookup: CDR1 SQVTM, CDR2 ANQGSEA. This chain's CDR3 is CSVEDRGPLIDGYTF. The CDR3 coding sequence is TGCAGCGTTGAAGACAGAGGGCCGCTAATTGATGGCTACACCTTC.

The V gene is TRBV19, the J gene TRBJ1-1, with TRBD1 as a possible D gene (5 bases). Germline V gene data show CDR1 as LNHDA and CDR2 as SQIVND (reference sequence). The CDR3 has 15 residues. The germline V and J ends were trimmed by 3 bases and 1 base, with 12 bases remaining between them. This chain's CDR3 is CASSMWGTKNTEAFF. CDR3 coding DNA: TGTGCCAGTAGTATGTGGGGCACTAAGAACACTGAAGCTTTCTTT.

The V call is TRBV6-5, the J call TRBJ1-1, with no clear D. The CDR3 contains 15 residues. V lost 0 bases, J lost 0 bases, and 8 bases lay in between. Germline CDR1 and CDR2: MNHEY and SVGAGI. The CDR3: CASSYSWALNTEAFF. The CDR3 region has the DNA TGTGCCAGCAGTTACTCTTGGGCTTTGAACACTGAAGCTTTCTTT.

The CDR3 reads CASRDRPRTEAFF. The CDR3 DNA follows: TGTGCCAGCCGGGACAGGCCGCGCACTGAAGCTTTCTTT. V usage is TRBV6-4 and J usage is TRBJ1-1; 8 positions agree with TRBD1. The CDR3 is made up of 13 amino acids. Germline CDR1 reads MRHNA; CDR2 reads SNTAGT. V lost 8 bases, J lost 4 bases, and 6 bases stayed unmatched.

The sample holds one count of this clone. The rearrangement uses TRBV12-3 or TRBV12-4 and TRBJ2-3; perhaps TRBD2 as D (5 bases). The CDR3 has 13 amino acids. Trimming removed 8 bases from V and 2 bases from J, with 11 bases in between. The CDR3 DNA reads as TGTGCCAGCGCCCTAGCTGTCACAGATACGCAGTATTTT. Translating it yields CASALAVTDTQYF.

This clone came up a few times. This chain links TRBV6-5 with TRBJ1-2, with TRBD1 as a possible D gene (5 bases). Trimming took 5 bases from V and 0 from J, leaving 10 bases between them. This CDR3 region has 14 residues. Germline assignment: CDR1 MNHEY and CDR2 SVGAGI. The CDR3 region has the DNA TGTGCCAGCAGTCTGGAGGGACCTAACTATGGCTACACCTTC. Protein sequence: CASSLEGPNYGYTF.

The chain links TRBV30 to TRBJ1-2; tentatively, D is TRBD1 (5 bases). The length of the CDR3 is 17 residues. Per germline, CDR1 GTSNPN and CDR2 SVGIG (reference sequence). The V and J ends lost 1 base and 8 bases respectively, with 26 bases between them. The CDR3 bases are TGTGCCTGGAGTGCGGGCAGGGATTTCCTCCTGATACAGGGCTACACCTTC. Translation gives CAWSAGRDFLLIQGYTF.

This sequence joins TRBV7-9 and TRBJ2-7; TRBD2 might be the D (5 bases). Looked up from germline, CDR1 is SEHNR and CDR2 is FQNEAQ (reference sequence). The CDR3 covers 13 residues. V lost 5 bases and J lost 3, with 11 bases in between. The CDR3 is CASSPRAGYEQYF. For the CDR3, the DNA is TGTGCCAGCAGCCCGAGGGCCGGCTACGAGCAGTACTTC.

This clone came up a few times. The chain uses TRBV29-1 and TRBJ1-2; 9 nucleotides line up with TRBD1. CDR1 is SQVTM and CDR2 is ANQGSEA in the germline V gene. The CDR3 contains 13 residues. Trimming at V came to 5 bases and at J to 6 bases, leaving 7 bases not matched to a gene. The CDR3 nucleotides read TGCAGCGTTACAGGGGGCGAGTTCGATGGCTACACCTTC. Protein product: CSVTGGEFDGYTF.

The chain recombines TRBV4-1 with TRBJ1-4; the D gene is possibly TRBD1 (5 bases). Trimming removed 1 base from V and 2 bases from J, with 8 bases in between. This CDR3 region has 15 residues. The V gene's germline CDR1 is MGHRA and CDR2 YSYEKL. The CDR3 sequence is CASSQGPGTNEKLFF. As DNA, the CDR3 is TGCGCCAGCAGCCAAGGCCCAGGGACTAATGAAAAACTGTTTTTT.

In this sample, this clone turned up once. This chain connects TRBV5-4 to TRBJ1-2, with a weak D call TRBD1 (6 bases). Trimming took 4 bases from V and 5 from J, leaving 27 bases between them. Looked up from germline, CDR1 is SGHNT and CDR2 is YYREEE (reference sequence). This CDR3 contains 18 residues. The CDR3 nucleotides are TGTGCCAGCAGCCTTCTCGGGGGGCGTCGGCCCGACCTTTATGGCTACACCTTC. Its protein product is CASSLLGGRRPDLYGYTF.

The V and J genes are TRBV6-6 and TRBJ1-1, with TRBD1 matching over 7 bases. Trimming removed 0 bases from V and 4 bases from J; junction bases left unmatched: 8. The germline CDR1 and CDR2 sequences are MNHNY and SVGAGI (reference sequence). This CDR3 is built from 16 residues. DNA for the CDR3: TGTGCCAGCAGTTACTCGATAAACAGGGGAGGCACTGAAGCTTTCTTT. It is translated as CASSYSINRGGTEAFF.

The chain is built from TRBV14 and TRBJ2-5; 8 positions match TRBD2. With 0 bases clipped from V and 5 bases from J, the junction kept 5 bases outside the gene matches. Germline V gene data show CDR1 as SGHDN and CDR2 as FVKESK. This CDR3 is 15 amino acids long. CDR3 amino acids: CASSQERGDWETQYF. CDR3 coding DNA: TGTGCCAGCAGCCAAGAGCGGGGGGACTGGGAGACCCAGTACTTC. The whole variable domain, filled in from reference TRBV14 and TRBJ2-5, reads EAGVTQFPSHSVIEKGQTVTLRCDPISGHDNLYWYRRVMGKEIKFLLHFVKESKQDESGMPNNRFLAERTGGTYSTLKVQPAELEDSGVYFCASSQERGDWETQYFGPGTRLLVL.

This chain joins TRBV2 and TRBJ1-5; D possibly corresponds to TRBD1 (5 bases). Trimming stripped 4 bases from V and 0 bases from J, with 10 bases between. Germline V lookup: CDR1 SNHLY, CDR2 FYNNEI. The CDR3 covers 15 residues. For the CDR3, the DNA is TGTGCCAGCAGTGTAAGGGGTTATAGCAATCAGCCCCAGCATTTT. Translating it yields CASSVRGYSNQPQHF.

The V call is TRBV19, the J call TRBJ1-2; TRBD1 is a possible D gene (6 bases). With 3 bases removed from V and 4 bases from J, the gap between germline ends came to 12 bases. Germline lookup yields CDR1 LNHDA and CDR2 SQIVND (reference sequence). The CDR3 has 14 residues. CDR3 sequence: CASSILGAGYGYTF. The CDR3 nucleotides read TGTGCCAGTAGTATTTTGGGGGCCGGCTATGGCTACACCTTC.